The sequence of this T cell receptor beta chain was determined in a study of regulatory T cells in long-lasting Graves disease. Study-wide findings and caveats: Among samples with persistent disease, TRBV28, TRBJ1-2 and TRBJ2-5 were favored.

The CDR3 is 15 amino acids. V was clipped by 6 bases and J by 9 bases; unmatched bases: 10. Germline V gene lookup returns CDR1 MNHEY and CDR2 SVGEGT. Arm-PCR with iRepertoire HTBI primers amplified the CDR3 regions for these TCR beta libraries. TCRdb called the multiplex PCR reads again in MiXCR, with one record for every CDR3 protein. The top ten clones hold 12% of a sample with 500,000 or so distinct CDR3 sequences, around 15% of them seen once. The table lists this clonotype with many counts. Its antigen is unknown. Described time point: newly diagnosed GD, antithyroid drugs for less than 3 months. PBMC-derived RNA was used for the TCR library. These data were also filed under a second study, of T cells in Graves' hyperthyroidism and ophthalmopathy. Turning to that study: Ophthalmopathy was told apart from stable hyperthyroidism by a 13 V-J model.

The chain couples TRBV6-2 or TRBV6-3 to TRBJ2-1, with 11 bases aligning to TRBD2. The TCR comes from a middle-aged man with Graves disease. The sample in question was peripheral blood mononuclear cells (PBMCs), obtained at new diagnosis, from a patient treated with antithyroid drugs. The CDR3 sequence: CASSPQLAGVVEQFF. The CDR3 DNA reads TGTGCCAGCAGCCCCCAACTAGCGGGAGTCGTTGAGCAGTTCTTC.